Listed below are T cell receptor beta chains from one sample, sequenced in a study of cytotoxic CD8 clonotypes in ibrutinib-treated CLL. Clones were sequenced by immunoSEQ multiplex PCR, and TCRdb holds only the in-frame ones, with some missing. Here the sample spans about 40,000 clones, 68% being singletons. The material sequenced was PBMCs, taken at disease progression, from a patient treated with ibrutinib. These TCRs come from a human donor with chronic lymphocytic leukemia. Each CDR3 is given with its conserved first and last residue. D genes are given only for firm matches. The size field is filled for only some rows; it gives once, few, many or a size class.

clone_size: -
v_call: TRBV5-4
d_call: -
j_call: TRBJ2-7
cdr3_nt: TGTGCCAGCAGCGTGGCAACAGGGAGTTATACCTACGAGCAGTACTTC
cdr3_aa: CASSVATGSYTYEQYF

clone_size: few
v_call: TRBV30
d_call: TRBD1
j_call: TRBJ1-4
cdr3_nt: TGTGCCTGGAGTCTGGGACAGCGAGAAAAACTGTTTTTT
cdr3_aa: CAWSLGQREKLFF

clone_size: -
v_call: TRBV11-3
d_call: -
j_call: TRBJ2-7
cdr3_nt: TGTGCCAGCAGCTTAGCGACAGGAGCCTTCCTCGAGCAGTACTTC
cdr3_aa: CASSLATGAFLEQYF

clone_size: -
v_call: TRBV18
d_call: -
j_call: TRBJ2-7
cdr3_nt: TGTGCCAGCTCACCCCAGTTAGGGGGAGAGCAGTACTTC
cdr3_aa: CASSPQLGGEQYF

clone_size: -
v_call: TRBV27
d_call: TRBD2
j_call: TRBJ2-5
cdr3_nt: TGTGCCAGCAGTTCGGGACTAGCGGGCGCAAAGTACTTC
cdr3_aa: CASSSGLAGAKYF

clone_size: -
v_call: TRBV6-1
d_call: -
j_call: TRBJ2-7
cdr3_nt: TGTGCCAGCACTCGACACGAAGAAGCCTACGAGCAGTACTTC
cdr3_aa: CASTRHEEAYEQYF

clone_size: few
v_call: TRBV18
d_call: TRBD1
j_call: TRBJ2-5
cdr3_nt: TGTGCCAGCTCACTTGAACAGGGGGCAGAGACCCAGTACTTC
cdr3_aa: CASSLEQGAETQYF

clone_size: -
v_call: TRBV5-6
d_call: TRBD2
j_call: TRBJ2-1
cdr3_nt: TGTGCCAGCAGCTTGGGACTAGCCAATGAGCAGTTCTTC
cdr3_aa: CASSLGLANEQFF

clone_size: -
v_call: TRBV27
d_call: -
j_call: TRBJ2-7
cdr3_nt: TGTGCCAGCAGTTTATCTCTAGCGTTTTCCTACGAGCAGTACTTC
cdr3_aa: CASSLSLAFSYEQYF

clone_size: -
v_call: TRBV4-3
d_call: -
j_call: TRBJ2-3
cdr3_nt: TGCGCCAGCAGCCAAGGGGTTAGGGCAGATACGCAGTATTTT
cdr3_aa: CASSQGVRADTQYF

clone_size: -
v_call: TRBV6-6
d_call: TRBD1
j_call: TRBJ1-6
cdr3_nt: TGTGCCAGCAGTACCGCCGGACAGGGGGCGTATTCACCCCTCCACTTT
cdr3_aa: CASSTAGQGAYSPLHF

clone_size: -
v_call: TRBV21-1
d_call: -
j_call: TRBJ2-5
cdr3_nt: TGTGCCAGCAGCGAACTGTGGGGTAGCCCCCAAGAGACCCAGTACTTC
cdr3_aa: CASSELWGSPQETQYF

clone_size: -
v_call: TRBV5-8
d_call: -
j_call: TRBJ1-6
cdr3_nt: TGTGCCAGCAGCCGTGGGTGGGACACGACGGGGAATTCACCCCTCCACTTT
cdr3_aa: CASSRGWDTTGNSPLHF

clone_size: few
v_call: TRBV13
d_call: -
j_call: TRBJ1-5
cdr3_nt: TGTGCCAGCAGCTTGGGACGGATTAATCAGCCCCAGCATTTT
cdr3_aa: CASSLGRINQPQHF

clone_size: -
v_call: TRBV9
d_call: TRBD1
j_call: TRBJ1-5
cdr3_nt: TGTGCCAGCAGCGCTACAGGGGACCTCAATCAGCCCCAGCATTTT
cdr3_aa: CASSATGDLNQPQHF

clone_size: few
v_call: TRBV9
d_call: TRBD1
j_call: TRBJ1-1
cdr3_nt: TGTGCCAGCAGCCTCAGGGGGACCTCCGGGTCCTCGAACACTGAAGCTTTCTTT
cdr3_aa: CASSLRGTSGSSNTEAFF

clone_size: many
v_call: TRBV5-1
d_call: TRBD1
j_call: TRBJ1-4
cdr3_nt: TGCGCCAGCAGCTTCCTGGGACAGTCTAATGAAAAACTGTTTTTT
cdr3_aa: CASSFLGQSNEKLFF

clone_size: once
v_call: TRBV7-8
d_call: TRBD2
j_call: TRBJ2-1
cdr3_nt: TGTGCCAGTAGATTAGGCTGGCGGACTAGCGCCTACAATGAGCAGTTCTTC
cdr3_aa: CASRLGWRTSAYNEQFF

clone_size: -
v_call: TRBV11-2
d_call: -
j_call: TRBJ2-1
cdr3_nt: TGTGCCAGCAGCTTCGCCGGGTCCCCGACCTACAATGAGCAGTTCTTC
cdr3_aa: CASSFAGSPTYNEQFF

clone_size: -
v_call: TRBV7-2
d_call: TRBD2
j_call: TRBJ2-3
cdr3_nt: TGTGCCAGCAGCGCAGTTTGGGGGGGGACAGATACGCAGTATTTT
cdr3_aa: CASSAVWGGTDTQYF

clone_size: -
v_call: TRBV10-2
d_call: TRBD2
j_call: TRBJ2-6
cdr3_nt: TGCGCCAGCAGTGAGTCTTGGGGGGGATCTGGGGCCAACGTCCTGACTTTC
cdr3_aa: CASSESWGGSGANVLTF

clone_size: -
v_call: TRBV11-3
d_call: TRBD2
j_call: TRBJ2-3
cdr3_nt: TGTGCCAGCGGCGGACTAGCGGATACGCAGTATTTT
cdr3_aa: CASGGLADTQYF

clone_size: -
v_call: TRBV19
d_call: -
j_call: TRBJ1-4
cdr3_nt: TGTGCCAGTAGTATGAGCGGAACTTATGAAAAACTGTTTTTT
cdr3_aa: CASSMSGTYEKLFF

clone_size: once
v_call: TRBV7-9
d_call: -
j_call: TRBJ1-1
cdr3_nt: TGTGCCAGCAGCTCCGGGGGTACAACACGCACTGAAGCTTTCTTT
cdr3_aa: CASSSGGTTRTEAFF